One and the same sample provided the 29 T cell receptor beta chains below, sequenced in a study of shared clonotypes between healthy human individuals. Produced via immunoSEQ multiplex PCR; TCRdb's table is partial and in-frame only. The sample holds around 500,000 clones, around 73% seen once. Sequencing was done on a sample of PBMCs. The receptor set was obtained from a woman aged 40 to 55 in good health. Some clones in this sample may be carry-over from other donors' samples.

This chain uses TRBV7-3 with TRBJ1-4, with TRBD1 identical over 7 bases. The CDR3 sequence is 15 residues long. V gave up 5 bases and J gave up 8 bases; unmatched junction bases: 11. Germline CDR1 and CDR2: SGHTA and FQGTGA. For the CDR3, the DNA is TGTGCCAGCAGCCAAATGGGCCAGGGGGACGAAAAACTGTTTTTT. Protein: CASSQMGQGDEKLFF.

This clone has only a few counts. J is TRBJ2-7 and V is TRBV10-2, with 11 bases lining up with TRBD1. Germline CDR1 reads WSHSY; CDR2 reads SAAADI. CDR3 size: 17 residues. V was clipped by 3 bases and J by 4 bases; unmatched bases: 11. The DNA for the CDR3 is TGCGCCAGCAGTGACCTCCCCCGGCGGGACAGGGGGTACGAGCAGTACTTC. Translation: CASSDLPRRDRGYEQYF.

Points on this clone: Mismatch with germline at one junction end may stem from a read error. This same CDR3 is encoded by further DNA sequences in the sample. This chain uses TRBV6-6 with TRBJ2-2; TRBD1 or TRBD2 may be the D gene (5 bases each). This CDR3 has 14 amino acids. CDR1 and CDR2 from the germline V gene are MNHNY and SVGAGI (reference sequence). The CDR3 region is CASRSGTDTGELFF. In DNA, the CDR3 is TGCGCCAGCAGGTCAGGGACGGACACTGGGGAGCTGTTTTTT.

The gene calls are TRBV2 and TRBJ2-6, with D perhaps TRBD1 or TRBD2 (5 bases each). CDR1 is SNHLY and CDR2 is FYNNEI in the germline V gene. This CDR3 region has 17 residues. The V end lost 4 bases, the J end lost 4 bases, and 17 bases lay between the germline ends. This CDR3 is CASSGGPGRSGANVLTF. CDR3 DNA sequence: TGTGCCAGCAGTGGAGGCCCGGGACGGTCCGGGGCCAACGTCCTGACTTTC.

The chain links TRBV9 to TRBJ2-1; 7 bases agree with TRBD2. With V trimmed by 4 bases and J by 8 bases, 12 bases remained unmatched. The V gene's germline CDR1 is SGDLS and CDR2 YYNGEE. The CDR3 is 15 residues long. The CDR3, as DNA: TGTGCCAGCAGCCCCGGGGCTAGCGGCCTTTATGAGCAGTTCTTC. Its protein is CASSPGASGLYEQFF.

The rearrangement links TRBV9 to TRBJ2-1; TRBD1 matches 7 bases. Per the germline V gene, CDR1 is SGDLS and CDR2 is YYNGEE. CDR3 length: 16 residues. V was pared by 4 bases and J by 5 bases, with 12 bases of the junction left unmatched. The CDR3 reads CASSTTWGTEHNEQFF. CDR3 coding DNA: TGTGCCAGCAGCACCACGTGGGGGACAGAACACAATGAGCAGTTCTTC.

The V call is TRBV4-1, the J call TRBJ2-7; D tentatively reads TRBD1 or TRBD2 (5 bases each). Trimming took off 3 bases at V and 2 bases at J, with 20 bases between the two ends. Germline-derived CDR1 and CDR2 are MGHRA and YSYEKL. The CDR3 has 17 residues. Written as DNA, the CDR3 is TGCGCCAGCAGCCACCTCGGTCGAGGGGCGTCCACCTACGAGCAGTACTTC. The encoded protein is CASSHLGRGASTYEQYF.

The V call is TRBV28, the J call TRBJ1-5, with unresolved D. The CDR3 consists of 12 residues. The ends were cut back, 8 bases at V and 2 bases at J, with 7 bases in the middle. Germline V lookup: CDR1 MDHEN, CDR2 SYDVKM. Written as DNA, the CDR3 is TGTGCCAGCGGGTCGGGCAATCAGCCCCAGCATTTT. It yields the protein CASGSGNQPQHF.

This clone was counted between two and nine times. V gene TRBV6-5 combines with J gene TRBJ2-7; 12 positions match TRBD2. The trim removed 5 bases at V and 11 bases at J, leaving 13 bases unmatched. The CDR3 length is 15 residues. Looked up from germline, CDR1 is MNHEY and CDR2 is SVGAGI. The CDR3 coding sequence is TGTGCCAGCAGTACCTCGACTAGCGGGAGCGCAGAAGAGTACTTC. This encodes CASSTSTSGSAEEYF.

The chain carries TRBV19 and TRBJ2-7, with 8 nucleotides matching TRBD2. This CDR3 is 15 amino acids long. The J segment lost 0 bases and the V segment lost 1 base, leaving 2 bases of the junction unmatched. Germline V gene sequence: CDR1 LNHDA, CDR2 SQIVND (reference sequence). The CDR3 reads CASSIGTSFSYEQYF. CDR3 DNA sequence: TGTGCCAGTAGTATAGGGACTAGCTTCTCCTACGAGCAGTACTTC.

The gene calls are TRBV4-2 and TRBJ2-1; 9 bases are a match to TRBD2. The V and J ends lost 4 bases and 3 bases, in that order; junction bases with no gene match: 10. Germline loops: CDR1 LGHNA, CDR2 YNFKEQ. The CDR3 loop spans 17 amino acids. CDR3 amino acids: CASSPGASGIFYNEQFF. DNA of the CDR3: TGTGCCAGCAGCCCTGGGGCTAGCGGGATCTTCTACAATGAGCAGTTCTTC.

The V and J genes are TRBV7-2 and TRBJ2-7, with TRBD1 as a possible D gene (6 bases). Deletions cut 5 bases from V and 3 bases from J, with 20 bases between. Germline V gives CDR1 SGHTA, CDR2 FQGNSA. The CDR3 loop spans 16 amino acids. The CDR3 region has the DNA TGTGCCAGCAGCATATCAGGGGCCGGAGGAGACTACGAGCAGTACTTC. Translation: CASSISGAGGDYEQYF.

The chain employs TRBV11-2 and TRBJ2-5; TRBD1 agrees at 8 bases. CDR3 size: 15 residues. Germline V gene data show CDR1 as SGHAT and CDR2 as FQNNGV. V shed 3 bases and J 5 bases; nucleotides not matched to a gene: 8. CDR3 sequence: CASSFLQGARETQYF. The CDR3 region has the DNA TGTGCCAGCAGCTTCTTGCAGGGGGCACGTGAGACCCAGTACTTC.

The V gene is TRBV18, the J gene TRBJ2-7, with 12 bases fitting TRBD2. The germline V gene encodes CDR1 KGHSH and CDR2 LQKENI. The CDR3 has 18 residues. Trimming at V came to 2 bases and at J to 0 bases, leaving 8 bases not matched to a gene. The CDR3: CASSPMRLAGDLSYEQYF. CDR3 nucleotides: TGTGCCAGCTCACCAATGAGACTAGCGGGGGACCTCTCCTACGAGCAGTACTTC. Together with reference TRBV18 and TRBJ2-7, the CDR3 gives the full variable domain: NAGVMQNPRHLVRRRGQEARLRCSPMKGHSHVYWYRQLPEEGLKFMVYLQKENIIDESGMPKERFSAEFPKEGPSILRIQQVVRGDSAAYFCASSPMRLAGDLSYEQYFGPGTRLTVT.

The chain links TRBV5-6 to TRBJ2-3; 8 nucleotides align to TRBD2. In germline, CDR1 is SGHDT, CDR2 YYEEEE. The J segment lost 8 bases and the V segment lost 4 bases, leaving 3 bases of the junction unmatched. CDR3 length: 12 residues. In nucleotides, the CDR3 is TGTGCCAGCAGCACCAGCGGGGGTACGCAGTATTTT. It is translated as CASSTSGGTQYF.

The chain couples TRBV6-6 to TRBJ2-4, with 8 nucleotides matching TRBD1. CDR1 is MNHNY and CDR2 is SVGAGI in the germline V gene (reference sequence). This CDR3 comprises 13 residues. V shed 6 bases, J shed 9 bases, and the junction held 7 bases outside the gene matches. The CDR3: CASRADRVSIQYF. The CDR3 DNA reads TGTGCCAGCAGAGCGGACAGGGTGTCCATTCAGTACTTC.

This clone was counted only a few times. The CDR3 protein is CASSPGGSGGSYEQYF. The CDR3 DNA reads as TGTGCCAGCTCACCAGGCGGGAGTGGGGGCTCCTACGAGCAGTACTTC. The V gene is TRBV18, the J gene TRBJ2-7, with TRBD2 matching 7 bases. Trimming cost V 2 bases and J 0 bases; bases outside gene matches: 7. Germline V gene data show CDR1 as KGHSH and CDR2 as LQKENI. This CDR3 has 16 amino acids.

The CDR3 protein is CAWSVQGRGKDQPQHF. The DNA for the CDR3 is TGTGCCTGGAGTGTTCAGGGCAGGGGTAAAGATCAGCCCCAGCATTTT. The V and J genes are TRBV30 and TRBJ1-5, with a weak D call TRBD1 (6 bases). This CDR3 region has 16 residues. The germline gives CDR1 GTSNPN, CDR2 SVGIG (reference sequence). Trimming pared 0 bases from V and 5 bases from J, leaving 17 bases between.

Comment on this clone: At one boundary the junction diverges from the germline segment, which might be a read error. The CDR3 DNA follows: TGTGCCAGCAGTGAGCCGACTAGAGTATTT. As protein: CASSEPTRVF. The chain joins TRBV6-1 to TRBJ2-3; D perhaps matches TRBD2 (6 bases). Germline-derived CDR1 and CDR2 are MNHNS and SASEGT. The CDR3 is 10 residues long.

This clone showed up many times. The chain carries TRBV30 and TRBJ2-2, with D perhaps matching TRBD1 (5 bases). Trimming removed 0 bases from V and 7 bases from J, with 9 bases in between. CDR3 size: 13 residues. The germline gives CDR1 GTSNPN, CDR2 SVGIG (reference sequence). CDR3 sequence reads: CAWSVRVHGELFF. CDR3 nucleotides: TGTGCCTGGAGTGTCAGGGTACACGGGGAGCTGTTTTTT.

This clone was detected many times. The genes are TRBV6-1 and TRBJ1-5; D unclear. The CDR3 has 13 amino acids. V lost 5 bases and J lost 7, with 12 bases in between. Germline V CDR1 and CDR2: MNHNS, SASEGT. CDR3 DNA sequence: TGTGCCAGCAGTAGGGAGCCACGACAGCCCCAGCATTTT. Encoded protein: CASSREPRQPQHF.

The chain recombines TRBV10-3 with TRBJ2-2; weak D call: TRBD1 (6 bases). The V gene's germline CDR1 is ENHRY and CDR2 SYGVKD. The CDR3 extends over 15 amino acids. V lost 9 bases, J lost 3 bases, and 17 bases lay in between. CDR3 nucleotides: TGTGCCATAGGAAAACAGGGTTTGGACACCGGGGAGCTGTTTTTT. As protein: CAIGKQGLDTGELFF.

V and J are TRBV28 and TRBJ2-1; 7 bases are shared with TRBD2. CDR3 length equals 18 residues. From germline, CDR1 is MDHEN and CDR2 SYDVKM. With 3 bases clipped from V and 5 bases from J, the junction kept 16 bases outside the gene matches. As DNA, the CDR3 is TGTGCCAGCAGTTTCACCGGGGTCGGCGGGAGATCGAACAATGAGCAGTTCTTC. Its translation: CASSFTGVGGRSNNEQFF.

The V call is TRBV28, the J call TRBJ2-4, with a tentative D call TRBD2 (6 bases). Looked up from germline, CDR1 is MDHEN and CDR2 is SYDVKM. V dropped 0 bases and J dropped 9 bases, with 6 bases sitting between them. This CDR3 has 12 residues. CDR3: CASSLWEGIQYF. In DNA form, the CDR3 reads TGTGCCAGCAGTTTATGGGAGGGCATTCAGTACTTC.

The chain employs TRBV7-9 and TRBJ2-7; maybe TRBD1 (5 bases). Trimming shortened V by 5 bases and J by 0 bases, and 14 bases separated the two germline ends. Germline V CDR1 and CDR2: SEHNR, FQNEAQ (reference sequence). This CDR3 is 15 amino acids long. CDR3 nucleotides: TGTGCCAGCAGCCCGCAGGGCGAAGACTCCTACGAGCAGTACTTC. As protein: CASSPQGEDSYEQYF.

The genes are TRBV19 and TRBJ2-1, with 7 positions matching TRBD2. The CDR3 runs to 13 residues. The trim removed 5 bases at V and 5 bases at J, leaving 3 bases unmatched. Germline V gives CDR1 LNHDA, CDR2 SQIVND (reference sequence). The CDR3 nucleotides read TGTGCCAGTAGTCCGCTAGCGGACAATGAGCAGTTCTTC. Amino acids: CASSPLADNEQFF.

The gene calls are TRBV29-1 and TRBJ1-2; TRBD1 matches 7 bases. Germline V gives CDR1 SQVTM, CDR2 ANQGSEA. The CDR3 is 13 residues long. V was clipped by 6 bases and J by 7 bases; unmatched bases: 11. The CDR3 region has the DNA TGCAGCGTGCCCTGGGGAGGGGGCCGTGGCTACACCTTC. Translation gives CSVPWGGGRGYTF.

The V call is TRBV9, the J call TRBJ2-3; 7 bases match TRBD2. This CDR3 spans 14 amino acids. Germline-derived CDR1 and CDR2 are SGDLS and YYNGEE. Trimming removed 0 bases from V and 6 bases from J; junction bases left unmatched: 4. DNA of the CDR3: TGTGCCAGCAGCGTAGGACTAGCCCCCGATACGCAGTATTTT. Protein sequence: CASSVGLAPDTQYF.

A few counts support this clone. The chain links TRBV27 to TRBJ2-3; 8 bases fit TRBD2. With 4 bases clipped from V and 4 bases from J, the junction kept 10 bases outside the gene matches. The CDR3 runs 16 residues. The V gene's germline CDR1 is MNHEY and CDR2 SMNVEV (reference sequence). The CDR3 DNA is TGTGCCAGCAGTTCTAGACTAGCGCCGGGGGCAGATACGCAGTATTTT. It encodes CASSSRLAPGADTQYF.